This T cell receptor beta chain originates from a study of blood T cell repertoires in COVID-19. Overall study: Acute-phase and convalescent COVID-19 samples originated in the United States, Italy and Spain. From T cells, B-cell-depleted T cells, or PBMCs came the material, which was cDNA or gDNA.

Original data processing: It was from reference gene primer amplification that nucleated cell counts were estimated. TCRdb's copy holds only in-frame clones and misses some; the assay was immunoSEQ multiplex PCR. V, J and clone size derive from that table, while D and trimming were established from the DNA sequence. The sample lists some 120,000 clones, around four fifths occurring once. Germline V gene lookup returns CDR1 MGHDK and CDR2 SYGVNS. The ends were cut back, 4 bases at V and 8 bases at J, with 13 bases in the middle. CDR3 length equals 13 residues. The receptor was derived from a human donor in a cohort sampled during active COVID-19. The rearrangement joins TRBV25-1 to TRBJ2-3; maybe TRBD1 (6 bases). Sequencing was done on a sample of peripheral blood. This CDR3 reads CASSAQQGGTQYF. The CDR3 nucleotides read TGTGCCAGCAGTGCCCAACAGGGCGGTACGCAGTATTTT.